This T cell receptor (beta chain) came from a study of T cell clonality in common variable immunodeficiency. The CDR3 covers 16 residues. The J segment lost 3 bases and the V segment lost 3 bases, leaving 9 bases of the junction unmatched. Germline assignment: CDR1 LNHDA and CDR2 SQIVND (reference sequence). Profiling relied on immunoSEQ multiplex PCR, and the TCRdb table lists in-frame clones only, not all of them. Altogether 25,000 to 35,000 clones were found in the sample, and no singletons occur. With regard to this clone: The antigen is not known. The read gets to within 3 residues of the CDR3 end, and the germline J gene fills in the rest.

Study-level results: In common variable immunodeficiency, TCR beta chains reportedly carried fewer deletions and N-nucleotide insertions.

The rearrangement links TRBV19 to TRBJ2-7; 9 bases match TRBD1. The TCR was taken from a human donor with common variable immunodeficiency. The sequencing sample was made of peripheral blood mononuclear cells. The DNA read from the CDR3 is TGTGCCAGTAGTATTGGGACCGGGACAGGGATCTACGAG. This sequence encodes CASSIGTGTGIYE. The complete CDR3 protein is CASSIGTGTGIYEQYF. The full variable domain, in which reference TRBV19 and TRBJ2-7 provide the parts outside the CDR3, is DGGITQSPKYLFRKEGQNVTLSCEQNLNHDAMYWYRQDPGQGLRLIYYSQIVNDFQKGDIAEGYSVSREKKESFPLTVTSAQKNPTAFYLCASSIGTGTGIYEQYFGPGTRLTVT.